This TCR beta chain was documented in a study of blood T cells in healthy people across ages. Sample-barcoded 5' priming and a J-beta primer mix drove a second PCR of roughly 6 to 12 cycles. TCRdb itself ran the 5' RACE reads through MiXCR, one entry per CDR3 protein. Counted here are around 780,000 distinct CDR3 sequences, about a quarter occurring once; the ten biggest clones make up approximately 2.9%. Study-level findings and limits: Per-million-T-cell TCR beta diversity fell roughly linearly with age.

This CDR3 spans 16 amino acids. Germline V gene lookup returns CDR1 MDHEN and CDR2 SYDVKM. With 5 bases clipped from V and 5 bases from J, the junction kept 8 bases outside the gene matches. As concerns this clonotype: The antigen remains unidentified.

These records were also assigned to another study, of T cells of mothers and their children.

This receptor was identified in a boy younger than 18 in good health. Sequenced: blood. The chain joins TRBV28 to TRBJ1-6; 8 nucleotides align to TRBD1. CDR3 in DNA: TGTGCCAGCAGTCCCCGGACAGGGAGAAATAATTCACCCCTCCACTTT. Its translation: CASSPRTGRNNSPLHF.